The 7 T cell receptor beta chains below come from one sample, sequenced in a study of T cell clonotyping in hematopoietic cell transplantation. Sequencing was performed with immunoSEQ multiplex PCR; in TCRdb, only in-frame clones are kept and a portion is missing. In the table there are more than 7,000 clones, 65% to 90% of which are singletons. This specimen consisted of PBMCs, obtained 180 days after allogeneic stem cell transplant. The receptors stem from a female patient aged 25-39 years who had an allogeneic stem cell transplant, so the T cells may come from the graft donor. Some clones in this sample may be carry-over from other donors' samples.

The chain joins TRBV30 to TRBJ2-7; D is unclear. V dropped 1 base and J dropped 6 bases, with 10 bases sitting between them. The length of the CDR3 is 12 residues. The V gene's germline CDR1 is GTSNPN and CDR2 SVGIG (reference sequence). The DNA of the CDR3 is TGTGCCTGGAGTGCCGTGCTCGGCGAGCAGTACTTC. Its translation is CAWSAVLGEQYF.

The chain employs TRBV7-2 and TRBJ1-1, with D perhaps matching TRBD1 (5 bases). The ends were cut back, 1 base at V and 5 bases at J, with 11 bases in the middle. The CDR3 totals 14 residues. Germline V CDR1 and CDR2: SGHTA, FQGNSA. CDR3 amino acids: CASSLGGSETEAFF. CDR3 nucleotide sequence: TGTGCCAGCAGCTTAGGGGGCAGTGAAACTGAAGCTTTCTTT.

The rearrangement uses TRBV10-3 and TRBJ1-1; a possible D gene is TRBD1 (5 bases). V was trimmed by 10 bases and J by 4 bases, leaving 16 bases between them. The CDR3 is 13 amino acids. CDR1 and CDR2 (germline): ENHRY, SYGVKD. CDR3 sequence: CATGQGAGTEAFF. The CDR3 nucleotides read TGTGCCACCGGCCAGGGTGCGGGCACTGAAGCTTTCTTT.

V is TRBV30 and J is TRBJ2-7, with 7 bases that match TRBD1. In germline, CDR1 is GTSNPN, CDR2 SVGIG (reference sequence). The CDR3 spans 13 residues. The trim removed 3 bases at V and 0 bases at J, leaving 2 bases unmatched. The CDR3 DNA sequence: TGTGCCTGGAGCCGGGACAGCTCCTACGAGCAGTACTTC. Its protein product is CAWSRDSSYEQYF.

V usage is TRBV4-3 and J usage is TRBJ1-1; unclear D gene. The V end lost 4 bases, the J end lost 5 bases, and 11 bases lay between the germline ends. There are 13 residues in the CDR3. Per the germline V gene, CDR1 is LGHNA and CDR2 is YSLEER. This chain's CDR3 is CASSPILGTEAFF. CDR3 in DNA: TGCGCCAGCAGCCCCATCTTGGGGACTGAAGCTTTCTTT.

Points on this clone: At one end, the junction sequence differs from germline, possibly due to a read error. This sequence joins TRBV6-5 and TRBJ1-2; D is uncertain. Germline values: CDR1 MNHEY, CDR2 SVGAGI. This CDR3 spans 11 amino acids. In nucleotides, the CDR3 is TGTGCCAGCAGTTACTCGTTAGGGATTTACTTC. The encoded protein is CASSYSLGIYF.

The chain joins TRBV5-1 to TRBJ1-2; D remains ambiguous. Germline V gene sequence: CDR1 SGHRS, CDR2 YFSETQ. This CDR3 has 15 amino acids. V lost 0 bases, J lost 4 bases, and 13 bases lay in between. The CDR3 here is CASSLEGDFFYGYTF. The DNA of the CDR3 is TGCGCCAGCAGCTTGGAGGGAGACTTTTTCTATGGCTACACCTTC.